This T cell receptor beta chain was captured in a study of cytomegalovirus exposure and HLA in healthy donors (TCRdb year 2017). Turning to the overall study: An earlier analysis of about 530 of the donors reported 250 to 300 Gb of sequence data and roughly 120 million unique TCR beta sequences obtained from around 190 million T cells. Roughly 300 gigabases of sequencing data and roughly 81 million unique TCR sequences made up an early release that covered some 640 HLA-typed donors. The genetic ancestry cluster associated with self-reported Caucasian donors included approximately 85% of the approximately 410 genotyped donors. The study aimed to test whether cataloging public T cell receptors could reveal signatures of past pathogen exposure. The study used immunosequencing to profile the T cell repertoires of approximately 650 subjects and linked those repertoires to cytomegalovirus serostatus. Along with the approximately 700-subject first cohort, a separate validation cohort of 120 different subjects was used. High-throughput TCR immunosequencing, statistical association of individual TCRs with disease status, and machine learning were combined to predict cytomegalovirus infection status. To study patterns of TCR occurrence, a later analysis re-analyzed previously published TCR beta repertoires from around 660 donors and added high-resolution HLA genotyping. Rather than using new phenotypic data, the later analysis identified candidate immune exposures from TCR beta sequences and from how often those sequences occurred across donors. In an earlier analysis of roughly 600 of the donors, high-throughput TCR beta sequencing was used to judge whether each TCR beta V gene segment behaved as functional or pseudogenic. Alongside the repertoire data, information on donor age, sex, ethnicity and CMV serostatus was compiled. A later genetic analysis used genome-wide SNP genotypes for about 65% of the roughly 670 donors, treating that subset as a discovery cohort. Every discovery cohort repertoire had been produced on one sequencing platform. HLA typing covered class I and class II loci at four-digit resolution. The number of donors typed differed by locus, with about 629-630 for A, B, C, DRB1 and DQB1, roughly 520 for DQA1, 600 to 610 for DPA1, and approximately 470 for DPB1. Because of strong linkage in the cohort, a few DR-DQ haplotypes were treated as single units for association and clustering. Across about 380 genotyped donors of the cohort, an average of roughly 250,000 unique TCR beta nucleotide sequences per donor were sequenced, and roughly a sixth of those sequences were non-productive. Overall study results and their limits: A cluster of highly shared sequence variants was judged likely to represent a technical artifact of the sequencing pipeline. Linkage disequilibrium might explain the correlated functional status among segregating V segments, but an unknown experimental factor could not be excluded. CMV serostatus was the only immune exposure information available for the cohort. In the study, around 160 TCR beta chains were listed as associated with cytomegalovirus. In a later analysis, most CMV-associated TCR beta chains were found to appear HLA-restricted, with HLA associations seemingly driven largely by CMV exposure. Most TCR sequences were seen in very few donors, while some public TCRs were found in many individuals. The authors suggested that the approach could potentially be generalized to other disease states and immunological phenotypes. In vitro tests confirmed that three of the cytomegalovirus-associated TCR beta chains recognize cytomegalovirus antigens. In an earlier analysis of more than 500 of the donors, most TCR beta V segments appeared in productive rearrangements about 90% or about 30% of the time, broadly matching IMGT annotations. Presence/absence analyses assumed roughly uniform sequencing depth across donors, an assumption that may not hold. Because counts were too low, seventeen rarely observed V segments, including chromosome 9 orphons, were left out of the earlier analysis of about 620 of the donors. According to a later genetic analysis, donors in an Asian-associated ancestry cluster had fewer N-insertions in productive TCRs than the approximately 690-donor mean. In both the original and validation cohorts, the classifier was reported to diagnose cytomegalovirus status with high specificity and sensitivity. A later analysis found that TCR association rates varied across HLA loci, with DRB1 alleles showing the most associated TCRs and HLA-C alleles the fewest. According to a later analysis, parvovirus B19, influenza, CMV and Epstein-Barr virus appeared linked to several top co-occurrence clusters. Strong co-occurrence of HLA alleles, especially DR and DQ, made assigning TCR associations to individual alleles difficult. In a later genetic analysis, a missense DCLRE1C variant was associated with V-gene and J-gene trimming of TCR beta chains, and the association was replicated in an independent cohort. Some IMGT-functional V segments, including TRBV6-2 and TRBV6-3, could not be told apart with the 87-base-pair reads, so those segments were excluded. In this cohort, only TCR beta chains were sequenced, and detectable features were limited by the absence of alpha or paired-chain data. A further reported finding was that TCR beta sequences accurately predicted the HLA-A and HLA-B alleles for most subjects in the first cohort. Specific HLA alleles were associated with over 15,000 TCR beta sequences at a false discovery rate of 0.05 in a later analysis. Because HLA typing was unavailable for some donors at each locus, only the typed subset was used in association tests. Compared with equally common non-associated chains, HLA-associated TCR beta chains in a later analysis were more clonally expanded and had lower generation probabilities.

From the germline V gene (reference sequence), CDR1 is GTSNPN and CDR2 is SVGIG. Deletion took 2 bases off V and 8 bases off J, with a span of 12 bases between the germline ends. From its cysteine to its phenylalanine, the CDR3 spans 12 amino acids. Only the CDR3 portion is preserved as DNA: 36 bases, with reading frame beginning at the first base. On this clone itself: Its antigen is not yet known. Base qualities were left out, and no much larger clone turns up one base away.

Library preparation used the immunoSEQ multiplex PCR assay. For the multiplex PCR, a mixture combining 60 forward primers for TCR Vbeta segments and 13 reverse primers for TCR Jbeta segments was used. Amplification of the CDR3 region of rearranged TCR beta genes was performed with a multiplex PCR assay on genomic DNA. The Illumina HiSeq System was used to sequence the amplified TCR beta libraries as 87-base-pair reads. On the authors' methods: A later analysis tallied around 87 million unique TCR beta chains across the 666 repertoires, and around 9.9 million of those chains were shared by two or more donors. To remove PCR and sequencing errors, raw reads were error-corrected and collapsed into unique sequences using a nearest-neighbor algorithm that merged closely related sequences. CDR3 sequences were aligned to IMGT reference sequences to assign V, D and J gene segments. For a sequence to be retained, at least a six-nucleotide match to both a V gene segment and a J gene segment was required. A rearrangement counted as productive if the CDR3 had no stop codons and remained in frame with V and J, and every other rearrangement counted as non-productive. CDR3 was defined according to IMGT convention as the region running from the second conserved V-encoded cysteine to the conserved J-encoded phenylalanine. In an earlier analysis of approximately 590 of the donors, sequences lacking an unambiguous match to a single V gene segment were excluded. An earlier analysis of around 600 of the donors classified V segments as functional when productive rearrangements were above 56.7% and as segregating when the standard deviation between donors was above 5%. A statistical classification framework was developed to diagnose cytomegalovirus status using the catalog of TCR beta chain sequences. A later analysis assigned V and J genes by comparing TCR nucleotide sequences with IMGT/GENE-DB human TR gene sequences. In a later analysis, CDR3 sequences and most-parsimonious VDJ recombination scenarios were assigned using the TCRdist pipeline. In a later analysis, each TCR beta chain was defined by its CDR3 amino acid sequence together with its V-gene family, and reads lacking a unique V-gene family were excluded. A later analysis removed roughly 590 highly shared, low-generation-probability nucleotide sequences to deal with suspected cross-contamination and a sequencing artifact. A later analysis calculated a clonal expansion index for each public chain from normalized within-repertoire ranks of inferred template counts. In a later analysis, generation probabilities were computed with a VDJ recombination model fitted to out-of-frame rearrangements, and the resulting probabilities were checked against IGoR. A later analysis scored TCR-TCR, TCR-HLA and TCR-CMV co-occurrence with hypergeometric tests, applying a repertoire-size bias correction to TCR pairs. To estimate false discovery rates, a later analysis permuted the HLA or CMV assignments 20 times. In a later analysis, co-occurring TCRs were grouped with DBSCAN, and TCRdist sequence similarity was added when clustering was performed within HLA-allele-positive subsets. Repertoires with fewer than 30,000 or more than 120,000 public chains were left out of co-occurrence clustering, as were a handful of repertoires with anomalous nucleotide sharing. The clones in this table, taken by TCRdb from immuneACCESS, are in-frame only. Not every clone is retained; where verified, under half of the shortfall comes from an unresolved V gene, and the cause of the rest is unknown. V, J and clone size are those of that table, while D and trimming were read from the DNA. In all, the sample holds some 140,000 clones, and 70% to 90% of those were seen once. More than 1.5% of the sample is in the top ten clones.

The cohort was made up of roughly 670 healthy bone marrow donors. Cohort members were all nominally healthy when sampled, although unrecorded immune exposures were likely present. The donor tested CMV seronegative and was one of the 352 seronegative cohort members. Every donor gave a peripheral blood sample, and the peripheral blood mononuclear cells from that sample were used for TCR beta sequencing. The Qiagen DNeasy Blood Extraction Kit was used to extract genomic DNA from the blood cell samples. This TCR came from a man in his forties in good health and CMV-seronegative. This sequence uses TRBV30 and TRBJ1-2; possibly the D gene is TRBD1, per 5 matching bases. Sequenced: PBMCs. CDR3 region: CAWSSTGDGYTF. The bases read TGTGCCTGGAGTTCCACGGGGGACGGCTACACCTTC. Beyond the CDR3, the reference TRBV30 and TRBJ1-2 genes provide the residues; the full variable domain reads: SQTIHQWPATLVQPVGSPLSLECTVEGTSNPNLYWYRQAAGRGLQLLFYSVGIGQISSEVPQNLSASRPQDRQFILSSKKLLLSDSGFYLCAWSSTGDGYTFGSGTRLTVV.